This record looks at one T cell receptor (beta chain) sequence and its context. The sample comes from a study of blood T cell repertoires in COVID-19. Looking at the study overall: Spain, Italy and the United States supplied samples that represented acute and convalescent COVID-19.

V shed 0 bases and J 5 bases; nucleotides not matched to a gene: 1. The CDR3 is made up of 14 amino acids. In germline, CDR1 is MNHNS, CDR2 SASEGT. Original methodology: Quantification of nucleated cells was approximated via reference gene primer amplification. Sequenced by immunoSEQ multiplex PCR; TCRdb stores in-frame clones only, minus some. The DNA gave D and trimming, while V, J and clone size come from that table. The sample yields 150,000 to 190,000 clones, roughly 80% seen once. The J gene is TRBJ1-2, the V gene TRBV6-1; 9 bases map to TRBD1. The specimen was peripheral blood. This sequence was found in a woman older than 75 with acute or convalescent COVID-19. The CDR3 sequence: CASSEATGGYGYTF. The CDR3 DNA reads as TGTGCCAGCAGTGAAGCGACAGGGGGTTATGGCTACACCTTC.